This TCR beta chain was sequenced for a study of graft-versus-host responses after intestinal transplantation. TCRdb's table, derived via immunoSEQ multiplex PCR, lists solely in-frame clones and lacks some. The sample yields 130,000 or so clones, just over 90% seen once. Concerning this clone itself: What it binds is not known.

The germline gives CDR1 MNHEY, CDR2 SVGAGI. The V end lost 3 bases, the J end lost 0 bases, and 9 bases lay between the germline ends. CDR3 length: 15 residues. The chain employs TRBV6-5 and TRBJ2-1; TRBD2 is a possible D gene (5 bases). Sequencing used unstimulated CD4+ T cells sorted from spleen or lymph node cells, obtained before intestinal transplant. This receptor was identified in a human donor who received an intestinal transplant. CDR3 protein: CASSYRGYSYNEQFF. The CDR3 nucleotides read TGTGCCAGCAGTTATCGGGGTTACTCCTACAATGAGCAGTTCTTC.